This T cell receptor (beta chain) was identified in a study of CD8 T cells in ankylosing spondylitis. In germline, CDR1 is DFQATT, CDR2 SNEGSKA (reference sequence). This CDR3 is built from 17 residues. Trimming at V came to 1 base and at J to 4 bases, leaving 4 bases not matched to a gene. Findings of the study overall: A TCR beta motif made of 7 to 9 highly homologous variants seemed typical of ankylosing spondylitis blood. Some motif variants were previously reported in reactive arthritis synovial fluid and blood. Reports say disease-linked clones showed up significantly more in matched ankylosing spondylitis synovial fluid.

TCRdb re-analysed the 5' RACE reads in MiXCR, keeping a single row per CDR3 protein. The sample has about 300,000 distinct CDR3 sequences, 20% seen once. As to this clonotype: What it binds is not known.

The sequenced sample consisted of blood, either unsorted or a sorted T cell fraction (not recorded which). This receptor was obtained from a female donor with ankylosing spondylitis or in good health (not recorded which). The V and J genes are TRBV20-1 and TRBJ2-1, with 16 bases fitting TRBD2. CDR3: CSARGGTSGRAYNEQFF. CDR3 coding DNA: TGCAGTGCTAGAGGGGGGACTAGCGGGAGGGCTTACAATGAGCAGTTCTTC.